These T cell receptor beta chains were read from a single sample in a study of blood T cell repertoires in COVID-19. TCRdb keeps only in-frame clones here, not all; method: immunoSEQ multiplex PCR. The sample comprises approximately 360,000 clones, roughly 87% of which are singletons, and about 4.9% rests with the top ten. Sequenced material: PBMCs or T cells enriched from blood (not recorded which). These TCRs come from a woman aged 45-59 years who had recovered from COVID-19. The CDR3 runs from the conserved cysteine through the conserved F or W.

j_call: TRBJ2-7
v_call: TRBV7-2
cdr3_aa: CASSLDSSYEQYF

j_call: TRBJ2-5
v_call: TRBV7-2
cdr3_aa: CASSSTGGGWETQYF

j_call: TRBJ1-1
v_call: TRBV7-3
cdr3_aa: CASSLGTGGLDTEAFF

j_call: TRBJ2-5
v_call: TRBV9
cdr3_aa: CASSVAGVGETQYF

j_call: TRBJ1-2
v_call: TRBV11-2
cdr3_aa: CASSLGFSGISF

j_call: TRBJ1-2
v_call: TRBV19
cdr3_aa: CASSILGVGPGGQANYGYTF

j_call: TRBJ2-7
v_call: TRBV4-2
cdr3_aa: CASSQELAGAYEQYF

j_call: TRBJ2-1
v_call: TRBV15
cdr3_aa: CATSRMREAGASSYNEQFF

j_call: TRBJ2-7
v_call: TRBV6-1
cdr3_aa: CASSEPVAGGYEQYF

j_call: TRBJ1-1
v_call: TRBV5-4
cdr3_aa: CASSFYVQANTEAFF

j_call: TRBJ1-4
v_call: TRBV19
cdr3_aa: CASSMGGTQKLFF

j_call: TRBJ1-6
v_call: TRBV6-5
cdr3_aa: CASSYYGSSYNSPLHF

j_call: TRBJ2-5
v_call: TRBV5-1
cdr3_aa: CASSIGLDQETQYF

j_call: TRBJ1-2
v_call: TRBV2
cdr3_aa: CASKGGQASYGYTF

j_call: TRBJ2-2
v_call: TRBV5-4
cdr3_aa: CASSLDSGGASTGELFF

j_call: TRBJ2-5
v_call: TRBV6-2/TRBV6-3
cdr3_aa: CASSYSRTPQETQYF

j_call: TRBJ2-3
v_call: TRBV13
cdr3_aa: CASRPGQGAQDTQYF

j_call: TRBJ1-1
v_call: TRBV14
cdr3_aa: CASSQQGNTEAFF

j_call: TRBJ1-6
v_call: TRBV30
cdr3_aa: CAWSVTPVGVQSPLHF

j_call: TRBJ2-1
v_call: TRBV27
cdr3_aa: CASSLSAGGRPNEQFF

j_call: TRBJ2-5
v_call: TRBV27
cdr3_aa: CASAHRRVRTETQYF

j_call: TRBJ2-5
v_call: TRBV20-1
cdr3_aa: CSARSQETQYF